The 3 T cell receptor beta chains given below trace back to one sample, sequenced in a study of CD8+ T cells in alopecia areata. Isolated RNA was reverse transcribed into cDNA used as the sequencing template. The assay was immunoSEQ multiplex PCR, and TCRdb's table has in-frame clones only and misses some. Of roughly 120,000 clones listed, roughly two fifths are singletons. Sequencing was carried out using CD4+ T cells sorted from blood. The receptors stem from a human donor with alopecia areata.

The V and J genes are TRBV9 and TRBJ2-1; D not certain. V lost 2 bases, J lost 2 bases, and 5 bases lay in between. The CDR3 runs 13 residues. Germline CDR1 is SGDLS and CDR2 is YYNGEE. The CDR3 here is CASSVSPYNEQFF. CDR3 in DNA: TGTGCCAGCAGCGTTAGCCCCTACAATGAGCAGTTCTTC. Full variable domain (missing parts from reference TRBV9 and TRBJ2-1): DSGVTQTPKHLITATGQRVTLRCSPRSGDLSVYWYQQSLDQGLQFLIQYYNGEERAKGNILERFSAQQFPDLHSELNLSSLELGDSALYFCASSVSPYNEQFFGPGTRLTVL.

This chain joins TRBV29-1 and TRBJ2-7; no clear D. The CDR3 has 14 residues. V dropped 3 bases and J dropped 0 bases, with 12 bases sitting between them. Germline V CDR1 and CDR2: SQVTM, ANQGSEA. This chain's CDR3 is CSVDSGTSSYEQYF. The CDR3 DNA follows: TGCAGCGTTGACTCTGGAACGAGCTCCTACGAGCAGTACTTC.

This clone was counted a few times. This rearrangement joins TRBV4-2 to TRBJ1-1, with a possible D match to TRBD1 (5 bases). This CDR3 is built from 12 residues. With 6 bases removed from V and 3 bases from J, the gap between germline ends came to 8 bases. From germline, CDR1 is LGHNA and CDR2 YNFKEQ. CDR3 residues: CASRGPDTEAFF. The CDR3 nucleotides read TGTGCCAGCAGGGGGCCGGACACTGAAGCTTTCTTT.